This T cell receptor (beta chain) was sequenced for a study of shared clonotypes between healthy human individuals. For this clone: The antigen remains undetermined.

Trimming cost V 6 bases and J 1 base, with 9 bases left between them. Germline CDR1 reads SNHLY; CDR2 reads FYNNEI. There are 13 residues in the CDR3. TCRdb keeps only in-frame clones here, not all; method: immunoSEQ multiplex PCR. The table includes about 470,000 clones, roughly 80% detected once. Study-wide points: The represented genetic and exposure-history diversity was limited by the small number of donors. Collection of samples was limited to blood; tissue repertoires likely differ.

V and J are TRBV2 and TRBJ1-1; TRBD1 is a possible D gene (5 bases). The sequence was collected from a woman in her forties in good health. Some clones in this sample may be carry-over from other donors' samples. The material sequenced was PBMCs. The CDR3 bases are TGTGCCAGCAGGTATACAGGGAACACTGAAGCTTTCTTT. Amino acid sequence: CASRYTGNTEAFF.